Reported below is one T cell receptor beta chain. The entry originates in a study of cytomegalovirus exposure and HLA in healthy donors. Per germline, CDR1 KGHSH and CDR2 LQKENI. The CDR3 extends over 16 amino acids. V was clipped by 3 bases and J by 3 bases, with 18 bases between them. The repertoire was sequenced with immunoSEQ multiplex PCR; TCRdb's copy has only in-frame clones and lacks some. This repertoire shows about 180,000 clones, roughly nine tenths found once; its top ten account for less than 3.5%. The sequenced material came from PBMCs. This chain joins TRBV18 and TRBJ2-7, with a possible D match to TRBD1 (6 bases). The sequence was obtained from a man between 18 and 29 years old in good health and CMV-seropositive. The CDR3 DNA reads as TGTGCCAGCTCACCCCCTGGGGCAGGGGCGTACTACGAGCAGTACTTC. Translating it yields CASSPPGAGAYYEQYF.